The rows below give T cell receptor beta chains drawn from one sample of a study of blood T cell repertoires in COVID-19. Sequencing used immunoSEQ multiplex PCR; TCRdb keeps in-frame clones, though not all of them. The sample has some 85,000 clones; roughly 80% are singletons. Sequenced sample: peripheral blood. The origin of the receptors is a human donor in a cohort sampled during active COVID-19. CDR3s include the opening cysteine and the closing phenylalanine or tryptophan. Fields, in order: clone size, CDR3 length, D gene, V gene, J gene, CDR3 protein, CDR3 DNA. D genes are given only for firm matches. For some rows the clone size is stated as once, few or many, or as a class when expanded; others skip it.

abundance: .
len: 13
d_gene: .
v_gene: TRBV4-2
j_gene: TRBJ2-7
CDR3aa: CASSQESTHEQYF
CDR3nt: TGTGCCAGCAGCCAAGAATCTACCCACGAGCAGTACTTC

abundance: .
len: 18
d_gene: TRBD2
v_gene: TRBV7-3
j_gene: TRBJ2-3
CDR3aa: CASSLIGTSGFSTDTQYF
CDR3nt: TGTGCCAGCAGCCTGATTGGGACTAGCGGGTTCAGCACAGATACGCAGTATTTT

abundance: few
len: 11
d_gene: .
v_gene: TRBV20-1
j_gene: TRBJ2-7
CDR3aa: CSASAAYEQYF
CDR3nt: TGCAGTGCTAGCGCGGCATACGAGCAGTACTTC

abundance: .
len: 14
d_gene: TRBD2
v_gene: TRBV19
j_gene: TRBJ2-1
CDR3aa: CASSIAGVYNEQFF
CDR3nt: TGTGCCAGTAGTATCGCGGGAGTCTACAATGAGCAGTTCTTC

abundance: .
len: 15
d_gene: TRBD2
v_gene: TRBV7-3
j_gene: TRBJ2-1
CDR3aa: CASSPQAGAYNEQFF
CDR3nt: TGTGCCAGCAGCCCACAAGCGGGAGCCTACAATGAGCAGTTCTTC

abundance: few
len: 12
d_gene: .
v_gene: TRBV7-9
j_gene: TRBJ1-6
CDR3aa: CASSGLGSPLHF
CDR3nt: TGTGCCAGCAGCGGACTAGGCTCACCCCTCCACTTT

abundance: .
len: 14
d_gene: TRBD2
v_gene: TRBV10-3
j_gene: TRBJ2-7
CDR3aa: CAITRTSGGYEQYF
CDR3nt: TGTGCCATCACTCGGACTAGCGGGGGGTACGAGCAGTACTTC

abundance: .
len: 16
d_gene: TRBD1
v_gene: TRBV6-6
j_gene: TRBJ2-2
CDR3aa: CASSYSSQGASGELFF
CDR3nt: TGTGCCAGCAGTTACTCGAGCCAGGGGGCATCCGGGGAGCTGTTTTTT

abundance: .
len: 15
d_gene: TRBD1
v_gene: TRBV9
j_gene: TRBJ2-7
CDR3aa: CASSDGTGYSYEQYF
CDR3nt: TGTGCCAGCAGCGATGGGACAGGATACTCCTACGAGCAGTACTTC

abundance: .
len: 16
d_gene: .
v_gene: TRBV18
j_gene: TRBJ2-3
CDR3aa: CASSPPPKTSTDTQYF
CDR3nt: TGTGCCAGCTCACCACCCCCGAAAACTAGCACAGATACGCAGTATTTT